This T cell receptor (beta chain) came from a study of beta chain features in type 1 diabetes. Study in general: The number of sorted cells examined across all samples was approximately 100 million. Study conclusions and caveats: Patients showed naive, central memory and Treg TCRB repertoires that appeared more similar than those of healthy donors. Shortening of TCRB CDR3s, moderate but significant, appeared in all four CD4+ subsets of Type 1 diabetes patients. Whether HLA type affects TCRB rearrangement stayed undetermined in the present work.

The entirety of the isolated RNA underwent reverse transcription, so expressed TCRB transcripts were sequenced. Data came from immunoSEQ multiplex PCR; TCRdb stores just in-frame clones and leaves some out. The sample holds about 710,000 clones, about 14% seen once. Germline V gives CDR1 SQVTM, CDR2 ANQGSEA. Trimming pared 4 bases from V and 2 bases from J, leaving 12 bases between. The CDR3 covers 13 residues. Purities in excess of 98% were seen in all sorted populations. Regarding this clone: Its cognate antigen is unknown.

Material: naive CD4+ T cells from blood. The source is a man in his late teens or twenties with type 1 diabetes. The V call is TRBV29-1, the J call TRBJ2-7; no clear D. The CDR3 region is CSVVITQPYEQYF. CDR3 DNA: TGCAGCGTTGTAATCACTCAACCCTACGAGCAGTACTTC.